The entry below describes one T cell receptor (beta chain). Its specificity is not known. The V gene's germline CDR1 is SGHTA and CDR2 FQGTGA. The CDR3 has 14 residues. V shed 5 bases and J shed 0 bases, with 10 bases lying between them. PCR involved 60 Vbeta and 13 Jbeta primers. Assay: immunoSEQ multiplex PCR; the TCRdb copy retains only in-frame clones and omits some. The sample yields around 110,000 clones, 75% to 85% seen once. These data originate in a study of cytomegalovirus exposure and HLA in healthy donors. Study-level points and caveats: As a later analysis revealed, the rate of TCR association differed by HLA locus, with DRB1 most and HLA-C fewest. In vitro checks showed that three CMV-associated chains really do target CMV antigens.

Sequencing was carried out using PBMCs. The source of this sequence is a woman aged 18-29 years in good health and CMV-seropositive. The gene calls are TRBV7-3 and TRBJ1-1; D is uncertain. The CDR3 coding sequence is TGTGCCAGCAGCCCTACAGTGATGAACACTGAAGCTTTCTTT. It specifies CASSPTVMNTEAFF.